Listed below are T cell receptor beta chains from one sample, sequenced in a study of blood T cell repertoires in COVID-19. Generated by immunoSEQ multiplex PCR, the TCRdb table keeps only in-frame clones and is missing some. Among about 56,000 clones listed, roughly four fifths were seen once. Sequenced sample: peripheral blood. The receptor source for this set is a woman over 75 with acute or convalescent COVID-19. The CDR3 runs from the conserved cysteine through the conserved F or W. A D gene is named only where the DNA matches it firmly. Some rows have no size entry. The others give once, few or many, or a class for an expanded clone.

abundance	v_gene	d_gene	j_gene	CDR3aa	CDR3nt
.	TRBV7-2	TRBD1	TRBJ2-5	CASSRQGLETQYF	TGTGCCAGCAGTAGACAGGGGCTGGAGACCCAGTACTTC
once	TRBV28	TRBD1	TRBJ1-6	CASSDRGSSPLHF	TGTGCCAGCAGTGACAGGGGTAGTTCACCCCTCCACTTT
.	TRBV5-1	.	TRBJ1-6	CASSLGGANSPLHF	TGCGCCAGCAGCTTAGGGGGAGCTAATTCACCCCTCCACTTT
.	TRBV3-1/TRBV3-2	TRBD1	TRBJ1-2	CASSGSSGQRVYGYTF	TGTGCCAGCAGCGGATCCTCGGGACAGAGGGTCTATGGCTACACCTTC
.	TRBV28	.	TRBJ2-5	CASSIPTAGLETQYF	TGTGCCAGCAGTATTCCGACAGCCGGCTTGGAGACCCAGTACTTC
.	TRBV5-1	TRBD1	TRBJ2-7	CASSLGTGFNEQYF	TGCGCCAGCAGCTTGGGGACAGGGTTCAACGAGCAGTACTTC
once	TRBV7-8	.	TRBJ1-4	CASSSRDTSNEKLFF	TGTGCCAGCAGCTCCCGGGACACCTCTAATGAAAAACTGTTTTTT
.	TRBV5-1	TRBD2	TRBJ2-1	CASSPQGTSGKSYNEQFF	TGCGCCAGCAGCCCCCAGGGTACTAGCGGAAAATCCTACAATGAGCAGTTCTTC
.	TRBV10-1	TRBD1	TRBJ2-1	CASSDPQGARNEQFF	TGCGCCAGCAGTGATCCTCAGGGGGCACGGAATGAGCAGTTCTTC
once	TRBV2	.	TRBJ1-6	CASRTQGGLVNSPLHF	TGTGCCAGCAGGACCCAGGGAGGTTTAGTTAATTCACCCCTCCACTTT
.	TRBV6-5	.	TRBJ1-1	CASTGGLNTEAFF	TGTGCCAGCACCGGGGGATTGAACACTGAAGCTTTCTTT
.	TRBV23-1	TRBD1	TRBJ1-5	CASARHWGQGDNQPQHF	TGCGCCAGCGCGAGGCACTGGGGACAGGGGGATAATCAGCCCCAGCATTTT
.	TRBV6-4	.	TRBJ2-1	CASSRSVSGNEQFF	TGTGCCAGCAGTCGCTCGGTGAGCGGCAATGAGCAGTTCTTC
.	TRBV7-7	TRBD2	TRBJ2-2	CASSLTSGVSGELFF	TGTGCCAGCAGTCTCACTAGCGGGGTGAGCGGGGAGCTGTTTTTT
few	TRBV28	.	TRBJ1-5	CASSPMPGGNQPQHF	TGTGCCAGCAGTCCTATGCCCGGGGGGAATCAGCCCCAGCATTTT
.	TRBV10-1	TRBD1	TRBJ2-1	CASSERQGAKNEQFF	TGCGCCAGCAGTGAGCGACAGGGGGCCAAGAATGAGCAGTTCTTC
.	TRBV6-5	TRBD2	TRBJ2-1	CASRLASGNNEQFF	TGTGCCAGCAGATTGGCTAGCGGAAACAATGAGCAGTTCTTC
.	TRBV9	TRBD1	TRBJ1-6	CASSVTGGRSPLHF	TGTGCCAGCAGCGTAACAGGGGGTAGGTCACCCCTCCACTTT
once	TRBV3-1/TRBV3-2	.	TRBJ2-1	CASSLHGGEQFF	TGTGCCAGCAGCCTCCACGGCGGCGAGCAGTTCTTC
.	TRBV3-1/TRBV3-2	.	TRBJ2-7	CASSQVQGYEQYF	TGTGCCAGCAGCCAAGTCCAGGGCTACGAGCAGTACTTC
.	TRBV6-5	.	TRBJ2-2	CASSYSLGDTGELFF	TGTGCCAGCAGTTACTCTCTCGGGGACACCGGGGAGCTGTTTTTT
.	TRBV12-3/TRBV12-4	.	TRBJ2-7	CASSPTGIGQYF	TGTGCCAGCAGTCCTACAGGGATCGGGCAGTACTTC
.	TRBV2	.	TRBJ2-1	CASSGGLGYNEQFF	TGTGCCAGCAGTGGGGGACTCGGATACAATGAGCAGTTCTTC
.	TRBV12-3/TRBV12-4	.	TRBJ2-4	CASSLGLSPIQYF	TGTGCCAGCAGTTTAGGTTTATCCCCCATTCAGTACTTC